The sequence of this TCR beta chain was determined in a study of blood T cell repertoires in COVID-19. CDR3 length: 17 residues. Germline loops: CDR1 KGHDR, CDR2 SFDVKD. The germline V and J ends were trimmed by 3 bases and 4 bases, with 18 bases remaining between them. Repertoires were generated with immunoSEQ multiplex PCR, while TCRdb's copy carries only in-frame clones and drops some. The table has under 400,000 clones, 90% seen once. Sequencing used peripheral blood. The receptor was derived from a man in his late teens or twenties with active or convalescent COVID-19. V gene TRBV24-1 combines with J gene TRBJ2-1; a weak D match, TRBD1 (5 bases). The CDR3, as DNA: TGTGCCACCAGTGATACAGGAATCCCCGGACGTTACAATGAGCAGTTCTTC. This gives the protein CATSDTGIPGRYNEQFF.